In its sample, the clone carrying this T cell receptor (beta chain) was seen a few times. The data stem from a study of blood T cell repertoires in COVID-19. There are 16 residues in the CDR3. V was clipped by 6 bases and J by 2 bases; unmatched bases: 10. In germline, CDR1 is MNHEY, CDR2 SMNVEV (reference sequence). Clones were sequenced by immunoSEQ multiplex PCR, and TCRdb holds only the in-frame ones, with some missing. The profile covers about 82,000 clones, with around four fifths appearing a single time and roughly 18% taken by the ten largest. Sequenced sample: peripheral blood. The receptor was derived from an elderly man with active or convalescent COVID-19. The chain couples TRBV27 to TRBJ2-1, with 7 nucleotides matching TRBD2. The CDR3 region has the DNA TGTGCCAGCAGCACCCTCCAGCGGGGAACCTACAATGAGCAGTTCTTC. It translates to CASSTLQRGTYNEQFF.